The 22 T cell receptor beta chains in this list originate from one sample, sequenced in a study of blood T cell repertoires in COVID-19. Here immunoSEQ multiplex PCR was the method, and the copy in TCRdb shows in-frame clones only, minus some. The sample lists 190,000 or so clones, around nine tenths occurring once. Sequencing was carried out using peripheral blood. These receptors were obtained from a man aged 35-49 years with active or convalescent COVID-19.

J is TRBJ2-7 and V is TRBV11-1; 7 nucleotides align to TRBD1. This CDR3 spans 14 amino acids. CDR1 SGHAT and CDR2 FQDESV come from the germline V gene (reference sequence). The junction had 6 bases not matched to a gene; V was cut back by 4 bases and J by 3 bases. The CDR3 loop reads CASSYQDRYYEQYF. CDR3 nucleotides: TGTGCCAGCAGCTATCAGGACAGGTACTACGAGCAGTACTTC. Filled out from reference TRBV11-1 and TRBJ2-7, the complete variable domain reads EAEVAQSPRYKITEKSQAVAFWCDPISGHATLYWYRQILGQGPELLVQFQDESVVDDSQLPKDRFSAERLKGVDSTLKIQPAELGDSAMYLCASSYQDRYYEQYFGPGTRLTVT.

The chain links TRBV2 to TRBJ2-5, with 11 nucleotides matching TRBD2. CDR3 length: 14 residues. The V and J ends lost 6 bases and 4 bases, in that order; junction bases with no gene match: 4. Germline V gives CDR1 SNHLY, CDR2 FYNNEI. DNA for the CDR3: TGTGCCAGCAGGACTAGCGGGGCGTCAGAGACCCAGTACTTC. This encodes CASRTSGASETQYF.

The genes are TRBV5-1 and TRBJ2-5; TRBD2 matches 11 bases. CDR3 length: 12 residues. CDR1 is SGHRS and CDR2 is YFSETQ in the germline V gene. Trimming took 5 bases from V and 12 from J; bases not matched to a gene: 6. CDR3 in DNA: TGCGCCAGCAGGACTAGCGGGGCCCCTGAGTACTTC. Translation gives CASRTSGAPEYF.

The CDR3 DNA is TGTGCCATCAGTAAAGCGGGGAGCTCCTACAATGAGCAGTTCTTC. This codes for CAISKAGSSYNEQFF. The V and J genes are TRBV10-3 and TRBJ2-1; 7 nucleotides agree with TRBD2. CDR1 ENHRY and CDR2 SYGVKD come from the germline V gene. This CDR3 spans 15 amino acids. J lost 0 bases, V lost 5 bases, and 4 bases had no gene match.

The chain joins TRBV14 to TRBJ2-7; 7 nucleotides match TRBD1. This CDR3 spans 14 amino acids. From germline, CDR1 is SGHDN and CDR2 FVKESK. The V gene end was trimmed by 5 bases and the J gene end by 1 base; junction bases not matched to a gene: 5. CDR3 sequence (DNA): TGTGCCAGCAGCAGAACAGGGGAATCCTACGAGCAGTACTTC. Translated, it gives CASSRTGESYEQYF.

The chain recombines TRBV5-1 with TRBJ2-7; no reliable D call. This CDR3 is 14 amino acids long. CDR1 is SGHRS and CDR2 is YFSETQ in the germline V gene. V lost 0 bases, J lost 1 base, and 8 bases lay in between. DNA for the CDR3: TGCGCCAGCAGCTTGGCCGAGCGTTCCTACGAGCAGTACTTC. It translates to CASSLAERSYEQYF.

V and J are TRBV5-4 and TRBJ2-1; possible D gene TRBD2, 5 bases. V was pared by 7 bases and J by 4 bases, with 6 bases between. CDR1 and CDR2 (germline): SGHNT, YYREEE (reference sequence). The CDR3 totals 11 residues. CDR3 sequence (DNA): TGTGCCAGCGGACTGTACAATGAGCAGTTCTTC. Residues: CASGLYNEQFF.

This clone was recorded only once. The V gene is TRBV7-9, the J gene TRBJ2-3, with D perhaps TRBD2 (5 bases). CDR1 SEHNR and CDR2 FQNEAQ come from the germline V gene (reference sequence). This CDR3 is built from 16 residues. Trimming cost V 3 bases and J 2 bases, with 15 bases left between them. The CDR3 nucleotides are TGTGCCAGCAGCTTTGCGGGCCAGCTCCCCACAGATACGCAGTATTTT. The encoded protein is CASSFAGQLPTDTQYF.

This rearrangement joins TRBV5-1 to TRBJ2-7; 8 nucleotides align to TRBD1. V lost 2 bases to trimming and J lost 5 bases; unmatched junction nucleotides: 3. In germline, CDR1 is SGHRS, CDR2 YFSETQ. The CDR3 contains 13 residues. The CDR3 DNA is TGCGCCAGCAGCTTCCCGGACAGGGACGAGCAGTACTTC. It is translated as CASSFPDRDEQYF. The full variable domain, rest sourced from reference TRBV5-1 and TRBJ2-7, is KAGVTQTPRYLIKTRGQQVTLSCSPISGHRSVSWYQQTPGQGLQFLFEYFSETQRNKGNFPGRFSGRQFSNSRSEMNVSTLELGDSALYLCASSFPDRDEQYFGPGTRLTVT.

The chain couples TRBV5-6 to TRBJ2-3; D not certain. Trimming removed 2 bases from V and 3 bases from J, with 7 bases in between. Germline CDR1 reads SGHDT; CDR2 reads YYEEEE. This CDR3 region has 13 residues. Here the CDR3 reads CASSFRRTDTQYF. As DNA, the CDR3 is TGTGCCAGCAGCTTCAGGCGAACAGATACGCAGTATTTT.

Concerning this clone itself: The sample contains more than one DNA sequence encoding this CDR3. The genes are TRBV6-1 and TRBJ2-5, with D possibly being TRBD1 (5 bases). Deletions cut 2 bases from V and 7 bases from J, with 20 bases between. Germline V gene data show CDR1 as MNHNS and CDR2 as SASEGT. The CDR3 length is 16 residues. The CDR3 protein is CASSEWGLGREGTQYF. The CDR3, as DNA: TGTGCCAGCAGTGAATGGGGTCTGGGCAGGGAAGGGACCCAGTACTTC.

The rearrangement uses TRBV28 and TRBJ1-2; tentatively, D is TRBD1 (6 bases). The CDR3 runs to 15 residues. The V end was cut by 3 bases, the J end by 6 bases, with 17 bases between. Germline loops: CDR1 MDHEN, CDR2 SYDVKM. Here the CDR3 DNA reads TGTGCCAGCAGTTTCGGGAACAGGGAGAATGATGGCTACACCTTC. This gives the protein CASSFGNRENDGYTF.

The chain carries TRBV7-9 and TRBJ2-2; D unclear. This CDR3 spans 16 amino acids. Germline values: CDR1 SEHNR, CDR2 FQNEAQ (reference sequence). Trimming took 4 bases from V and 2 from J, leaving 14 bases between them. The CDR3 nucleotides read TGTGCCAGCAGCTCCCCCCGGGTACCAAACACCGGGGAGCTGTTTTTT. The encoded protein is CASSSPRVPNTGELFF.

J is TRBJ1-3 and V is TRBV11-2; D perhaps matches TRBD1 (5 bases). Between the trimmed V and J ends, which lost 0 bases and 0 bases, there was a span of 12 bases. The CDR3 covers 17 residues. Germline CDR1 and CDR2: SGHAT and FQNNGV. The CDR3 is CASSLEQGPFSGNTIYF. CDR3 coding DNA: TGTGCCAGCAGCTTAGAGCAGGGCCCGTTCTCTGGAAACACCATATATTTT. Full variable domain (rest looked up from reference TRBV11-2 and TRBJ1-3): EAGVAQSPRYKIIEKRQSVAFWCNPISGHATLYWYQQILGQGPKLLIQFQNNGVVDDSQLPKDRFSAERLKGVDSTLKIQPAKLEDSAVYLCASSLEQGPFSGNTIYFGEGSWLTVV.

This rearrangement joins TRBV11-2 to TRBJ1-1; D is undetermined. Looked up from germline, CDR1 is SGHAT and CDR2 is FQNNGV. This CDR3 has 12 amino acids. With 3 bases removed from V and 7 bases from J, the gap between germline ends came to 9 bases. CDR3 nucleotide sequence: TGTGCCAGCAGCTTTAGGTACAGTGAAGCTTTCTTT. This codes for CASSFRYSEAFF.

The chain couples TRBV7-3 to TRBJ2-5; 10 bases map to TRBD1. V gave up 8 bases and J gave up 1 base; unmatched junction bases: 10. The germline V gene has CDR1 SGHTA and CDR2 FQGTGA. The CDR3 contains 16 residues. CDR3 sequence reads: CASSATGTGVQETQYF. DNA of the CDR3: TGTGCCAGCTCGGCCACAGGGACAGGGGTCCAAGAGACCCAGTACTTC.

The gene calls are TRBV9 and TRBJ2-7; maybe TRBD1 (5 bases). CDR1 is SGDLS and CDR2 is YYNGEE in the germline V gene. This CDR3 contains 13 residues. The V end was cut by 0 bases, the J end by 5 bases, with 9 bases between. CDR3 nucleotide sequence: TGTGCCAGCAGCGTAGGACAGTCCGACGAGCAGTACTTC. This translates into CASSVGQSDEQYF.

This clone was detected a few times. The chain employs TRBV7-3 and TRBJ1-1; D unclear. V dropped 7 bases and J dropped 3 bases, with 12 bases sitting between them. The CDR3 runs to 13 residues. Germline loops: CDR1 SGHTA, CDR2 FQGTGA. The CDR3 DNA follows: TGTGCCAGCACCTGGGAGCTCTACACTGAAGCTTTCTTT. It specifies CASTWELYTEAFF.

CDR3 in amino acids: CASSPGTVSNQPQHF. The CDR3 DNA sequence: TGCGCCAGCAGCCCGGGGACAGTGAGCAATCAGCCCCAGCATTTT. This chain links TRBV5-1 with TRBJ1-5; 7 nucleotides agree with TRBD1. CDR3 size: 15 residues. Germline trimming cut 4 bases from V and 1 base from J; bases unmatched to any gene: 5. Germline V gene sequence: CDR1 SGHRS, CDR2 YFSETQ.

Worth noting for this clone: A junction end diverges from the germline sequence, so it may reflect a read error. This sequence joins TRBV5-1 and TRBJ2-3; TRBD2 matches at 7 bases. CDR3 size: 13 residues. CDR1 SGHRS and CDR2 YFSETQ come from the germline V gene. The CDR3 is CASGFGGGDTQYF. As DNA, the CDR3 is TGCGCCAGCGGCTTTGGCGGGGGAGATACGCAGTATTTT.

This chain joins TRBV15 and TRBJ1-5; no clear D gene. CDR1 LNHNV and CDR2 YYDKDF come from the germline V gene (reference sequence). Trimming shortened V by 0 bases and J by 1 base, and 7 bases separated the two germline ends. This CDR3 has 15 amino acids. This chain's CDR3 is CATSRDRSSNQPQHF. In DNA, the CDR3 is TGTGCCACCAGCAGAGATCGTTCCAGCAATCAGCCCCAGCATTTT.

The chain links TRBV2 to TRBJ1-2, with a possible D match to TRBD1 (6 bases). The germline V gene has CDR1 SNHLY and CDR2 FYNNEI. V lost 6 bases, J lost 4 bases, and 12 bases lay in between. CDR3 length: 13 amino acids. CDR3 protein: CASRGGAPYGYTF. Written as DNA, the CDR3 is TGTGCCAGCAGGGGGGGGGCCCCCTATGGCTACACCTTC.